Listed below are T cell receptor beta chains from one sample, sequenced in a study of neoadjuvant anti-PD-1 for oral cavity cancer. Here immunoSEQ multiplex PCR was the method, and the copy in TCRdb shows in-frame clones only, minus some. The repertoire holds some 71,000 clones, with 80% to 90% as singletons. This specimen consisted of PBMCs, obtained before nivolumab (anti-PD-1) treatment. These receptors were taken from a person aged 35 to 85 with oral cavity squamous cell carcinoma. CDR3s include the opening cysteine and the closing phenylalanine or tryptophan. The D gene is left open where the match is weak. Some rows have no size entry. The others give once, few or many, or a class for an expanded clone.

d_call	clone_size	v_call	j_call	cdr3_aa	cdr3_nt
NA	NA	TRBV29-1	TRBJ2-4	CSVAHQNIQYF	TGCAGCGTTGCACACCAAAACATTCAGTACTTC
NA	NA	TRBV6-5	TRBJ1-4	CASSSGRGGNEKLFF	TGTGCCAGCAGTTCCGGTCGAGGGGGAAATGAAAAACTGTTTTTT
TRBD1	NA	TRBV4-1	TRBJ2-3	CASSQVPYRGPRADTQYF	TGCGCCAGCAGCCAAGTGCCCTACAGGGGTCCTAGGGCAGATACGCAGTATTTT
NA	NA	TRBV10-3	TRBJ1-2	CAISGDSQNYGYTF	TGTGCCATCAGTGGCGACAGCCAGAACTATGGCTACACCTTC
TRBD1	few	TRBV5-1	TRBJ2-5	CASSFGQGMETQYF	TGCGCCAGCAGCTTCGGACAGGGGATGGAGACCCAGTACTTC
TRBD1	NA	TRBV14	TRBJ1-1	CASSPWQGANTEAFF	TGTGCCAGCAGCCCCTGGCAGGGGGCGAACACTGAAGCTTTCTTT
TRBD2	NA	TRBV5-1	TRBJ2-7	CASSLTVAGGPYEQYF	TGCGCCAGCAGCTTGACGGTAGCGGGAGGGCCCTACGAGCAGTACTTC
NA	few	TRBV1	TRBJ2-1	CTRSGRYNEQFF	TGCACCAGGAGCGGGAGGTACAATGAGCAGTTCTTC
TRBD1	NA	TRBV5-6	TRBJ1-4	CASSRGTGSEKLFF	TGTGCCAGCAGCCGTGGGACAGGGAGCGAAAAACTGTTTTTT
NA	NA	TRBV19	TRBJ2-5	CASSPRDNQETQYF	TGTGCCAGTAGTCCACGGGACAACCAAGAGACCCAGTACTTC
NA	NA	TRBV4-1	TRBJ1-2	CASSQDRYARDGYTF	TGCGCCAGCAGCCAAGACAGGTACGCCCGGGATGGCTACACCTTC
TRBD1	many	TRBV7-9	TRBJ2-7	CASSSRTGHYEQYF	TGTGCCAGCAGCTCCCGGACAGGACACTACGAGCAGTACTTC
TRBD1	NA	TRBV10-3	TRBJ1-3	CAIKLRQGEDTIYF	TGTGCCATCAAACTAAGACAGGGAGAAGACACCATATATTTT
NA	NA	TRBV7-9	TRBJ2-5	CASSSIYSAQETQYF	TGTGCCAGCAGCTCGATATACAGCGCACAAGAGACCCAGTACTTC
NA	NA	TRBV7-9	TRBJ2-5	CASSFSGGETQYF	TGTGCCAGCAGCTTCTCCGGGGGTGAGACCCAGTACTTC
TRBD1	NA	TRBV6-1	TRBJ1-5	CASSAFGQGIQPQHF	TGTGCCAGCAGTGCCTTCGGACAGGGCATTCAGCCCCAGCATTTT
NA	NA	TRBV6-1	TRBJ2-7	CASSEYSSSSTSYEQYF	TGTGCCAGCAGTGAATATAGTTCTAGCTCTACCTCCTACGAGCAGTACTTC
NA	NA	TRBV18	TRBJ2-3	CASSPPGTDTQYF	TGTGCCAGCTCACCACCGGGCACAGATACGCAGTATTTT
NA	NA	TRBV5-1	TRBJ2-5	CASSWSDRETQYF	TGCGCCAGCAGCTGGAGCGATCGAGAGACCCAGTACTTC
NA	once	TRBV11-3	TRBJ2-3	CASSPGFRGAADTQYF	TGTGCCAGCAGCCCCGGTTTTCGGGGAGCGGCAGATACGCAGTATTTT
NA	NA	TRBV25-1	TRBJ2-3	CASSGGNGGSGTDTQYF	TGTGCCAGCAGTGGGGGCAACGGGGGAAGTGGCACAGATACGCAGTATTTT
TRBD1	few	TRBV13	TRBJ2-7	CASSPSLDRDRGYEQYF	TGTGCCAGCAGTCCCTCACTCGACAGGGACAGGGGCTACGAGCAGTACTTC
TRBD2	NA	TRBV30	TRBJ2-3	CAWSRTSVLADTQYF	TGTGCCTGGTCCCGGACTAGCGTTCTCGCAGATACGCAGTATTTT
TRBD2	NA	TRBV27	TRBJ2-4	CASSLTRGGKNIQYF	TGTGCCAGCAGTTTAACACGGGGGGGGAAAAACATTCAGTACTTC
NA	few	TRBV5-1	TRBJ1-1	CASSPSGSTTEAFF	TGCGCCAGCAGCCCGTCGGGGAGTACCACTGAAGCTTTCTTT
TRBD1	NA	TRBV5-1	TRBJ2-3	CASSWGQTSTDTQYF	TGCGCCAGCAGCTGGGGACAGACTAGCACAGATACGCAGTATTTT
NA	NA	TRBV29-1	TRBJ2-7	CSVEESSQGEQYF	TGCAGCGTTGAAGAATCGTCCCAGGGGGAGCAGTACTTC
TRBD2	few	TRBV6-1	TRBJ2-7	CASSDTGGPYEQYF	TGTGCCAGCAGTGACACGGGAGGGCCCTACGAGCAGTACTTC
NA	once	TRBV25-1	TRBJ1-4	CASSREMDEKLFF	TGTGCCAGCAGTAGGGAGATGGATGAAAAACTGTTTTTT
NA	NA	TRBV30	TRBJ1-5	CAWSTGSSSNQPQHF	TGTGCCTGGTCTACAGGGTCTTCTAGCAATCAGCCCCAGCATTTT
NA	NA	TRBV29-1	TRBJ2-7	CSVDDNSYEQYF	TGCAGCGTTGACGACAACTCCTACGAGCAGTACTTC
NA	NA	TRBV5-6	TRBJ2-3	CASSLALDYTDTQYF	TGTGCCAGCAGCTTGGCTCTAGACTACACAGATACGCAGTATTTT
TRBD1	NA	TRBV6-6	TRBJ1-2	CASRSTGVRDYGYTF	TGTGCCAGCAGATCTACAGGGGTAAGGGACTATGGCTACACCTTC
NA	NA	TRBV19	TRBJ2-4	CASSKQWVKNIQYF	TGTGCCAGTAGCAAACAGTGGGTCAAAAACATTCAGTACTTC
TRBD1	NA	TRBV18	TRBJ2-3	CASSPLTGDTDTQYF	TGTGCCAGCTCACCACTAACAGGGGACACAGATACGCAGTATTTT
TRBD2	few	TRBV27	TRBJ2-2	CASNPLAGGAGELFF	TGTGCCAGCAATCCTCTAGCGGGAGGGGCCGGGGAGCTGTTTTTT
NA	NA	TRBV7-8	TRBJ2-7	CASSFADRSSYEQYF	TGTGCCAGCAGCTTCGCCGACAGAAGCTCCTACGAGCAGTACTTC
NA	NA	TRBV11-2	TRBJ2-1	CASRVPGRGSYNEQFF	TGTGCCAGCAGGGTCCCGGGAAGAGGATCCTACAATGAGCAGTTCTTC
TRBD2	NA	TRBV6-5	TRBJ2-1	CASSFQREGSYNEQFF	TGTGCCAGCAGTTTTCAGCGGGAGGGCTCCTACAATGAGCAGTTCTTC
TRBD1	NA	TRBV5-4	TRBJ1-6	CASSLGLGQGGNSPLHF	TGTGCCAGCAGCTTGGGCCTGGGACAGGGCGGGAATTCACCCCTCCACTTT
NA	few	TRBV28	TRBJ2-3	CASSFSLAQYF	TGTGCCAGCAGTTTTTCCCTTGCGCAGTATTTT
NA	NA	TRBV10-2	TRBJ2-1	CASSESTVGAQFF	TGCGCCAGCAGTGAGTCGACCGTCGGGGCACAGTTCTTC
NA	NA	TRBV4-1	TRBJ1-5	CASSQWGGRQPQHF	TGCGCCAGCAGCCAATGGGGGGGGAGACAGCCCCAGCATTTT
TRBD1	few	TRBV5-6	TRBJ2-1	CASYLTGPNNEQFF	TGTGCCAGTTACCTGACAGGGCCGAACAATGAGCAGTTCTTC
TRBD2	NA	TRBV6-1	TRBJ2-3	CASSEALAGGRYTQYF	TGTGCCAGCAGTGAAGCCCTAGCGGGGGGGCGATATACGCAGTATTTT
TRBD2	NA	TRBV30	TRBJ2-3	CAWSLLAGVDTQYF	TGTGCCTGGAGTCTGTTGGCGGGAGTAGATACGCAGTATTTT
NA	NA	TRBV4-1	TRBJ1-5	CASSQDRGQPQHF	TGCGCCAGCAGCCAAGATCGGGGCCAGCCCCAGCATTTT
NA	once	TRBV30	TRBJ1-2	CAWSVLYVLTDYGYAF	TGTGCCTGGAGTGTACTGTATGTCCTTACAGACTATGGCTACGCCTTC
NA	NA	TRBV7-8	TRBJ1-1	CASSLARQGGTEAFF	TGTGCCAGCAGCTTAGCTCGGCAGGGAGGGACTGAAGCTTTCTTT
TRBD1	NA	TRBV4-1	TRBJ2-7	CASSQLLRDRSYEQYF	TGCGCCAGCAGCCAACTTCTCCGGGACAGATCCTACGAGCAGTACTTC
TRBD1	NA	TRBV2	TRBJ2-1	CASSRLTGKRLNEQFF	TGTGCCAGCAGTAGACTGACAGGGAAGAGACTCAATGAGCAGTTCTTC
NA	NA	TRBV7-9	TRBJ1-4	CASSSDRATNEKLFF	TGTGCCAGCAGCTCCGACAGAGCAACTAATGAAAAACTGTTTTTT
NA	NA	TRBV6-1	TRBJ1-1	CASSDGEGGEAFF	TGTGCCAGCAGTGATGGGGAGGGGGGTGAGGCTTTCTTT
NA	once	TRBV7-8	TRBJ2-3	CASSPSRGGRADTQYF	TGTGCCAGCAGCCCTTCGAGAGGGGGGCGCGCAGATACGCAGTATTTT